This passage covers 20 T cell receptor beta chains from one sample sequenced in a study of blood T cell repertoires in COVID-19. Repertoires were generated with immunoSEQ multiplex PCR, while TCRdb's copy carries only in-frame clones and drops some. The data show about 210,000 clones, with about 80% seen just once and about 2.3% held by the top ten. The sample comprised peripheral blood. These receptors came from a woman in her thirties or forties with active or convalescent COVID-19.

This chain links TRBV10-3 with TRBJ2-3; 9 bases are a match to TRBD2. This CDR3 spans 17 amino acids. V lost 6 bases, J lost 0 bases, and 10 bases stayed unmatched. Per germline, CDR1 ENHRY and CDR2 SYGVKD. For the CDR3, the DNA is TGTGCCATCAGGGACCCGTCTAGCGGGGTCAGCACAGATACGCAGTATTTT. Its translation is CAIRDPSSGVSTDTQYF.

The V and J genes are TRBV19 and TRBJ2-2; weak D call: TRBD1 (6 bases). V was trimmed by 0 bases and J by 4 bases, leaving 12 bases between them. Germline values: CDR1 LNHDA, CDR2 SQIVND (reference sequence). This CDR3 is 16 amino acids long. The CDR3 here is CASSIDAAGATGELFF. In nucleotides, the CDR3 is TGTGCCAGTAGTATAGATGCTGCAGGGGCCACCGGGGAGCTGTTTTTT.

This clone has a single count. The CDR3 DNA reads as TGTGCCAGCTGCTTGAGTGGACTAGCGGGGGAGTCCTACGAGCAGTACTTC. Its protein is CASCLSGLAGESYEQYF. This chain connects TRBV4-2 to TRBJ2-7; TRBD2 matches at 13 bases. The CDR3 totals 17 residues. The V segment lost 8 bases and the J segment 1 base; nucleotides outside the gene matches: 11. The V gene's germline CDR1 is LGHNA and CDR2 YNFKEQ.

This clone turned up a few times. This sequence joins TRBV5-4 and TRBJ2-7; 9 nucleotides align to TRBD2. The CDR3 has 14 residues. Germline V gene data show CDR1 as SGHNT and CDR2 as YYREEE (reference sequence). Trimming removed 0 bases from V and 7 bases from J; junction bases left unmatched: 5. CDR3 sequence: CASSLVAGAGEQYF. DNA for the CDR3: TGTGCCAGCAGCTTGGTAGCGGGAGCTGGGGAGCAGTACTTC.

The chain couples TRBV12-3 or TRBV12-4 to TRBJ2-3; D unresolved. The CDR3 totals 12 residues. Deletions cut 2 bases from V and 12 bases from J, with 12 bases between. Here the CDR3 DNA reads TGTGCCAGCAGTTTACCGATTAGCACTCAGTATTTT. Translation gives CASSLPISTQYF.

The DNA for the CDR3 is TGTGCCAGCAGTGAAGTTAGGTCGGGCGGGAGCTCCTATAATTCACCCCTCCACTTT. Protein: CASSEVRSGGSSYNSPLHF. The chain links TRBV6-1 to TRBJ1-6; D uncertain. Germline values: CDR1 MNHNS, CDR2 SASEGT. V was clipped by 1 base and J by 0 bases, with 16 bases between them. CDR3 length: 19 residues.

CDR3 sequence (DNA): TGTGCCAGCAGCCCCGGCTCAGGGGGCCCTGCCGAGCAGTACTTC. Encoded protein: CASSPGSGGPAEQYF. The rearrangement links TRBV3-1 (or the pseudogene TRBV3-2) to TRBJ2-7, with TRBD1 matching over 8 bases. The CDR3 is made up of 15 amino acids. The germline gives CDR1 LGHDT, CDR2 YNNKEL (reference sequence). V was pared by 4 bases and J by 6 bases, with 11 bases of the junction left unmatched.

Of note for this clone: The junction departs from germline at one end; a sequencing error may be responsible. CDR3 nucleotides: TGTGCTAGCAGCTTAGTCGCGGGATCTGTCAATGAGCAGTTCTTC. This sequence encodes CASSLVAGSVNEQFF. The rearrangement joins TRBV7-7 to TRBJ2-1; perhaps TRBD2 as D (6 bases). The CDR3 spans 15 residues. In germline, CDR1 is SSHAT, CDR2 FNYEAQ (reference sequence).

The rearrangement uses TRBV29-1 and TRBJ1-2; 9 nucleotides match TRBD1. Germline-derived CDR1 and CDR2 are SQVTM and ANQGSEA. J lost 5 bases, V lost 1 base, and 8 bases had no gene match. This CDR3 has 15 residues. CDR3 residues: CSVEAGQGSPYGYTF. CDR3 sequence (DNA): TGCAGCGTTGAAGCGGGACAGGGTAGCCCGTATGGCTACACCTTC.

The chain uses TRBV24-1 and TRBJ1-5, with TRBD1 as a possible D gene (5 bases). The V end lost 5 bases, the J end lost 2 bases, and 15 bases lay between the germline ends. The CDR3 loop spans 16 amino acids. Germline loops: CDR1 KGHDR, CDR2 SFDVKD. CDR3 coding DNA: TGTGCCACCAGTGCCCCCCAGGCGGGGGGCAATCAGCCCCAGCATTTT. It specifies CATSAPQAGGNQPQHF.

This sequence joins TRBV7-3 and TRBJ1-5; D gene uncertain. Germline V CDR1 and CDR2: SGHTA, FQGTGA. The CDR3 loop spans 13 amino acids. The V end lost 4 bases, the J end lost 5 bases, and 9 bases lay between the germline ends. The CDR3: CASSSSPDQPQHF. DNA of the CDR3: TGTGCCAGCAGCTCATCCCCGGATCAGCCCCAGCATTTT. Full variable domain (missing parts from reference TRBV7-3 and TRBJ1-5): GAGVSQTPSNKVTEKGKYVELRCDPISGHTALYWYRQSLGQGPEFLIYFQGTGAADDSGLPNDRFFAVRPEGSVSTLKIQRTERGDSAVYLCASSSSPDQPQHFGDGTRLSIL.

The CDR3 loop reads CSVDPGQGFYEQYF. The CDR3 DNA reads TGCAGCGTTGACCCAGGACAGGGGTTCTACGAGCAGTACTTC. The rearrangement links TRBV29-1 to TRBJ2-7; 9 nucleotides match TRBD1. Per germline, CDR1 SQVTM and CDR2 ANQGSEA. V was pared by 3 bases and J by 3 bases, with 6 bases of the junction left unmatched. This CDR3 contains 14 residues.

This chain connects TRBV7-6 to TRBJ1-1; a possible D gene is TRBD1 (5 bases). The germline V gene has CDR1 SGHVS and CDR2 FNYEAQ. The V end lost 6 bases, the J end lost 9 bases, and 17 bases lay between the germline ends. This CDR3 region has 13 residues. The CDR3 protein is CASSTAGAGKAFF. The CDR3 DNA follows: TGTGCCAGCAGTACAGCTGGGGCTGGGAAAGCTTTCTTT.

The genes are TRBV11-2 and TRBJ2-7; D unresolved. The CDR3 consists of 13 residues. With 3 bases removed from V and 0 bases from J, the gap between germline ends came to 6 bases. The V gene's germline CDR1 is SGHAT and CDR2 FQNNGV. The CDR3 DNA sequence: TGTGCCAGCAGCTTCTTGAGCTCCTACGAGCAGTACTTC. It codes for CASSFLSSYEQYF.

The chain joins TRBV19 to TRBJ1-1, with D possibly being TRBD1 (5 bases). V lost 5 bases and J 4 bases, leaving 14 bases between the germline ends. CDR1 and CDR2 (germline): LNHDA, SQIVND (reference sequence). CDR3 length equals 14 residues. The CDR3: CASSFQGDTTEAFF. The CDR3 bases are TGTGCCAGTAGTTTTCAGGGTGATACCACTGAAGCTTTCTTT.

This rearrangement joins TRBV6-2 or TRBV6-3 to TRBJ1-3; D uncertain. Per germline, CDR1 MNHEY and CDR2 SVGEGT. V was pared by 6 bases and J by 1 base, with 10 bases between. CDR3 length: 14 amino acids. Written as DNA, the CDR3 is TGTGCCAGCAGCTCCAGGCAATCTGGAAACACCATATATTTT. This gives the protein CASSSRQSGNTIYF.

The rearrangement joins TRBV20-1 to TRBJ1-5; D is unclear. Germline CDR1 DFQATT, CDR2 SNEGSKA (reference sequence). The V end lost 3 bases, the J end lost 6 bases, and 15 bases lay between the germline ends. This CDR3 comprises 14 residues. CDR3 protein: CSASFISGIQPQHF. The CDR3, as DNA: TGCAGTGCTAGTTTTATTTCGGGTATTCAGCCCCAGCATTTT.

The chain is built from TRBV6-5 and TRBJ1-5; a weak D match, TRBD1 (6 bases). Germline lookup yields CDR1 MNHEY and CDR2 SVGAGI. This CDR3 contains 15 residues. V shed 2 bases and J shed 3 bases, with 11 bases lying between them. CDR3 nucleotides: TGTGCCAGCAGTTACAGGGGGAATGACAATCAGCCCCAGCATTTT. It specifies CASSYRGNDNQPQHF.

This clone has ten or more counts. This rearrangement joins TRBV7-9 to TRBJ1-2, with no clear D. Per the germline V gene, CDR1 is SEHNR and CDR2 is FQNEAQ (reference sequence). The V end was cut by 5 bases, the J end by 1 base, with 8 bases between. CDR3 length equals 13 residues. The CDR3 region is CASSGRINYGYTF. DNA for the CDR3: TGTGCCAGCAGCGGCAGGATTAACTATGGCTACACCTTC.

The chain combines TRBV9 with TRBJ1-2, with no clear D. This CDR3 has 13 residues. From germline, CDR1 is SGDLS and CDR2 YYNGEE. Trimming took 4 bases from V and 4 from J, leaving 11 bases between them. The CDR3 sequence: CASSSPGFYGYTF. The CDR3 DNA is TGTGCCAGCAGCTCACCAGGCTTCTATGGCTACACCTTC.